This TCR beta chain was documented in a study of Ad26.COV2.S vaccination and SARS-CoV-2 variants. Whole-study findings and limits: The TCR breadth and depth analyses may have produced an underestimate of total T cell responses.

Treatment specified: roughly 18 received Ad26.COV2.S at low or high dose, single or two shots; roughly five received placebo; per-sample allocation not given. Sampling was done on day 63 after the first vaccine or placebo injection. The CDR3 is 13 amino acids. V gave up 3 bases and J gave up 9 bases, with 11 bases separating them. Germline CDR1 is KGHDR and CDR2 is SFDVKD. Libraries were prepared by immunoSEQ multiplex PCR; TCRdb keeps only in-frame clonotypes and omits some of them. Of 400,000 to 500,000 clones listed, 85% to 90% were seen once; the top ten hold 3.5% to 4%. This clone was observed a single time. Its matching antigen is unknown.

The source material was peripheral blood, sampled in a trial of Ad26.COV2.S vaccine versus placebo. The chain carries TRBV24-1 and TRBJ2-1; D remains unclear. The TCR sequence derives from a person aged 18-60 years who received the Ad26.COV2.S COVID-19 vaccine or a placebo. The CDR3 region has the DNA TGTGCCACCAGTGATAGCCGGTTGGGTGAGCAGTTCTTC. It translates to CATSDSRLGEQFF.